This TCR beta chain came from a study of blood T cell repertoires in COVID-19. Looking at the study overall: From the United States, Italy and Spain came samples of acute and convalescent COVID-19.

The CDR3 has 16 amino acids. Germline V lookup: CDR1 SQVTM, CDR2 ANQGSEA. J was trimmed by 4 bases and V by 0 bases; bases with no gene match: 10. Assay: immunoSEQ multiplex PCR; the TCRdb copy retains only in-frame clones and omits some. The data show 100,000 to 150,000 clones, with more than 75% seen just once and over 4.5% held by the top ten. The sequence was collected from a human donor in a cohort sampled during active COVID-19. The chain employs TRBV29-1 and TRBJ1-2; 8 positions agree with TRBD1. Sample: peripheral blood. The CDR3 loop is CSVEDRGTGGFYGYTF. CDR3 in DNA: TGCAGCGTTGAAGATCGAGGGACAGGTGGTTTCTATGGCTACACCTTC.